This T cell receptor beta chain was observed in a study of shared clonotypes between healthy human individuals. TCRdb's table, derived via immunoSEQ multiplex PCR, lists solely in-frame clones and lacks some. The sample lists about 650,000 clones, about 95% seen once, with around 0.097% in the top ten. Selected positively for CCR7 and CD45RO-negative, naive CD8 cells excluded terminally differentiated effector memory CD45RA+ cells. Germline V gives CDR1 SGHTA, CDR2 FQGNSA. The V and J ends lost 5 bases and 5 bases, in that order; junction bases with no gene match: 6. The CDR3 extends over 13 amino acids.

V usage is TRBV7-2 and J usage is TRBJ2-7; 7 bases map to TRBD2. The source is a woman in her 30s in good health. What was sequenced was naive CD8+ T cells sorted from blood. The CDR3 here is CASSNPTSDEQYF. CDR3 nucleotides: TGTGCCAGCAGCAACCCTACTAGCGACGAGCAGTACTTC. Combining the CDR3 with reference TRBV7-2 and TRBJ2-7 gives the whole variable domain GAGVSQSPSNKVTEKGKDVELRCDPISGHTALYWYRQSLGQGLEFLIYFQGNSAPDKSGLPSDRFSAERTGGSVSTLTIQRTQQEDSAVYLCASSNPTSDEQYFGPGTRLTVT.